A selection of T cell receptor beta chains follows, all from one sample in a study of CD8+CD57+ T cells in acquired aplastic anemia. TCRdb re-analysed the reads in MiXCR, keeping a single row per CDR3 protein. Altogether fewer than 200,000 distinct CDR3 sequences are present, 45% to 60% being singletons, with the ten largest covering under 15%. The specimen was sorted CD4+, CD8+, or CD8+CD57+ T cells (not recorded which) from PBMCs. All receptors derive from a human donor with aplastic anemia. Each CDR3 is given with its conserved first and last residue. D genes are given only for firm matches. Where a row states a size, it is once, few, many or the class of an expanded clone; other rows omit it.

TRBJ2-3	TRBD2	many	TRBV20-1	TGCAGTGCTAGTAGTAGGGCTAGCGGGAAAACAGATACGCAGTATTTT	CSASSRASGKTDTQYF
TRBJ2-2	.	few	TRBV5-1	TGCGTCAGCAGCTTGGAAGGACCCCGCGACACCGGGGAGCTGTTTTTT	CVSSLEGPRDTGELFF
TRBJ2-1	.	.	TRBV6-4	.	CASSDGVAGGIDERFF
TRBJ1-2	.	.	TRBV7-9	TGTGCCAGCACAAGGGACACCAACTATGGCTACACCTTC	CASTRDTNYGYTF
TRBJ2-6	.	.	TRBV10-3	TGTGCCATTTTCCAGGGGGGGACTGGGGCCAACGTCCTGACTTTC	CAIFQGGTGANVLTF
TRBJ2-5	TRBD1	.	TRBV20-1	TGCAGTGCCTCGGACAGGGGGATCCAAGAGACCCAGTACTTC	CSASDRGIQETQYF
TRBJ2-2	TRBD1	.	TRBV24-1	TGTGCCACCAGTGTCGGGACAGGGAGAACCGGGGAGCTGTTTTTT	CATSVGTGRTGELFF
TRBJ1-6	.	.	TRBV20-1	TGCAGTGCTAGAGCGTACACCTCCGAGGATTCACCCCTCCACTTT	CSARAYTSEDSPLHF
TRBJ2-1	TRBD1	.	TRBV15	TGTGCCACCAGCAGAGGGCGGACAGGACACGGCTCCTACAATGAGCAGTTCTTC	CATSRGRTGHGSYNEQFF
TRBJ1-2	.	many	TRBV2	TGTGCCAGCAGTGGAGTCAGGGTCTATGGCTACACCTTC	CASSGVRVYGYTF
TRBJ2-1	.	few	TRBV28	TGTGCCAGCAGAGGGCTGGGCAATGAGCAGTTCTTC	CASRGLGNEQFF
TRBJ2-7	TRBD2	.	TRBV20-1	TGCAGTGCTAGAGATATGGCTAGCGGGAGCTACGAGCAGTACTTC	CSARDMASGSYEQYF
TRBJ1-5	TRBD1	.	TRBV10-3	TGTGCCATCAGGGGGACAGAAGGTAATCAGCCCCAGCATTTT	CAIRGTEGNQPQHF
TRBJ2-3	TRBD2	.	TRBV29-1	TGCAGCTTGGATGGCGGGGGAACAGATACGCAGTATTTT	CSLDGGGTDTQYF
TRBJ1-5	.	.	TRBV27	TGTGCCAGCAGTTATCTTAGCAATCAGCCCCAGCATTTT	CASSYLSNQPQHF
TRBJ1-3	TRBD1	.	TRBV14	TGTGCCAGCAGCCTGGGGACAGGGGTTGGAAACACCATATATTTT	CASSLGTGVGNTIYF
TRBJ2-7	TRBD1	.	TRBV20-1	TGCAGTGCTAGGACCGGGACAGGGACCTACGAGCAGTACTTC	CSARTGTGTYEQYF
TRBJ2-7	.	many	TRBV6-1	TGTGCCAGCAGTGAAGCGTGGGGTTTTCCCTACGAGCAGTACTTC	CASSEAWGFPYEQYF
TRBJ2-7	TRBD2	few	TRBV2	TGTGCCGCGACGACTAGCGTGACCTACGAGCAGTACTTC	CAATTSVTYEQYF
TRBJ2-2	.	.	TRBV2	TGTGCCCCACGGACGGGGGAAAAGCTGTTTTTT	CAPRTGEKLFF
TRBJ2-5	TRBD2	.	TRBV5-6	TGTGCCAGCAGCTTTCTAGCGGGAGGTACACAAGAGACCCAGTACTTC	CASSFLAGGTQETQYF
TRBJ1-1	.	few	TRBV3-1	TGTGCCAGCAGCCAAGAGGGCAGGGCCACTGAAGCTTTCTTT	CASSQEGRATEAFF